The next 25 T cell receptor beta chains were all read from a single sample in a study of blood T cell repertoires in COVID-19. The protocol was immunoSEQ multiplex PCR, while the TCRdb copy is restricted to in-frame clones and leaves out a portion. The sample carries fewer than 50,000 clones, roughly 74% recorded once. The sample taken for sequencing was peripheral blood. The origin of the receptors is a man at least 80 years old with acute or convalescent COVID-19.

V usage is TRBV5-1 and J usage is TRBJ2-6; 13 positions match TRBD2. V was clipped by 4 bases and J by 0 bases; unmatched bases: 4. From germline, CDR1 is SGHRS and CDR2 YFSETQ. The CDR3 is made up of 18 amino acids. The chain's CDR3 is CASSTGLAGVSGANVLTF. The DNA for the CDR3 is TGCGCCAGCAGCACCGGACTAGCGGGAGTCTCTGGGGCCAACGTCCTGACTTTC. Full variable domain (remainder filled in from reference TRBV5-1 and TRBJ2-6): KAGVTQTPRYLIKTRGQQVTLSCSPISGHRSVSWYQQTPGQGLQFLFEYFSETQRNKGNFPGRFSGRQFSNSRSEMNVSTLELGDSALYLCASSTGLAGVSGANVLTFGAGSRLTVL.

This clone was counted between two and nine times. This chain connects TRBV3-1 (or the pseudogene TRBV3-2) to TRBJ1-1; D remains unclear. The ends were cut back, 3 bases at V and 1 base at J, with 6 bases in the middle. CDR1 is LGHDT and CDR2 is YNNKEL in the germline V gene (reference sequence). The CDR3 is 13 amino acids. The CDR3 here is CASSHRQNTEAFF. The CDR3 DNA reads as TGTGCCAGCAGCCACCGACAGAACACTGAAGCTTTCTTT.

This clone has only a few counts. The CDR3 DNA sequence: TGTGCCAGCAGTTTCGGTGGGAGAGGGTCCTACGAGCAGTACTTC. Protein sequence: CASSFGGRGSYEQYF. The rearrangement joins TRBV6-1 to TRBJ2-7; tentative D call: TRBD2 (5 bases). Per the germline V gene, CDR1 is MNHNS and CDR2 is SASEGT. V lost 5 bases, J lost 1 base, and 15 bases lay in between. This CDR3 comprises 15 residues.

This clone has a single count. The chain couples TRBV28 to TRBJ1-1, with no clear D. V lost 5 bases, J lost 2 bases, and 15 bases lay in between. The CDR3 contains 15 residues. CDR1 and CDR2 (germline): MDHEN, SYDVKM. DNA for the CDR3: TGTGCCAGCAGTCCCTCTAGCCCGACTAACACTGAAGCTTTCTTT. Protein: CASSPSSPTNTEAFF.

The chain is built from TRBV5-4 and TRBJ2-3, with TRBD2 identical over 11 bases. This CDR3 has 16 residues. Germline trimming cut 4 bases from V and 0 bases from J; bases unmatched to any gene: 4. Germline V gene sequence: CDR1 SGHNT, CDR2 YYREEE (reference sequence). In DNA form, the CDR3 reads TGTGCCAGCAGCACCGGACTAGCGGGCAGCACAGATACGCAGTATTTT. This codes for CASSTGLAGSTDTQYF.

The chain has TRBV18 and TRBJ2-7; 7 positions agree with TRBD1. V trimming: 8 bases; J trimming: 5 bases; junction bases outside the gene matches: 9. The germline V gene has CDR1 KGHSH and CDR2 LQKENI. This CDR3 has 13 amino acids. The CDR3: CASLDRASHEQYF. The CDR3 DNA follows: TGTGCCAGCCTCGACAGGGCTTCCCACGAGCAGTACTTC.

In this sample, this clone turned up a few times. This chain connects TRBV28 to TRBJ2-1; a possible D gene is TRBD1 (6 bases). CDR1 MDHEN and CDR2 SYDVKM come from the germline V gene. V was shortened by 4 bases and J by 8 bases, with 12 bases between the two germline ends. The CDR3 length is 13 residues. The CDR3 DNA reads as TGTGCCAGCAGTTCCACAGGGTTCCATGAGCAGTTCTTC. The encoded protein is CASSSTGFHEQFF.

The chain uses TRBV6-2 or TRBV6-3 and TRBJ2-7; D is perhaps TRBD1 (5 bases). Germline V gene sequence: CDR1 MNHEY, CDR2 SVGEGT. With 0 bases removed from V and 4 bases from J, the gap between germline ends came to 10 bases. There are 14 residues in the CDR3. CDR3 sequence: CASSYSTGNYEQYF. The CDR3 DNA sequence: TGTGCCAGCAGTTACTCCACAGGCAATTACGAGCAGTACTTC.

The CDR3 DNA follows: TGTGCCAGCAGCTCCCATCCCGGGACTAGCGGCCAAGATACGCAGTATTTT. It translates to CASSSHPGTSGQDTQYF. V and J are TRBV9 and TRBJ2-3, with 11 bases fitting TRBD2. From germline, CDR1 is SGDLS and CDR2 YYNGEE. V dropped 4 bases and J dropped 5; count of bases not matched to a gene: 12. The CDR3 is 17 amino acids.

The rearrangement joins TRBV18 to TRBJ1-1; D call uncertain. Deletions cut 2 bases from V and 2 bases from J, with 6 bases between. This CDR3 comprises 13 residues. Germline V gene sequence: CDR1 KGHSH, CDR2 LQKENI. CDR3 bases: TGTGCCAGCTCACCAGGCCCTAACACTGAAGCTTTCTTT. It codes for CASSPGPNTEAFF.

CDR3 loop: CASSRDRGRNQPQHF. The CDR3 DNA follows: TGTGCCAGCAGCCGGGACAGGGGTAGGAATCAGCCCCAGCATTTT. The chain couples TRBV2 to TRBJ1-5, with 10 bases matching TRBD1. CDR3 size: 15 residues. J lost 4 bases, V lost 6 bases, and 6 bases had no gene match. Germline CDR1 and CDR2: SNHLY and FYNNEI.

The chain joins TRBV18 to TRBJ2-3; weak D call: TRBD1 (6 bases). From germline, CDR1 is KGHSH and CDR2 LQKENI. The CDR3 spans 15 residues. Trimming cost V 2 bases and J 6 bases, with 15 bases left between them. Here the CDR3 DNA reads TGTGCCAGCTCACCAGGCGGACCTAGGGGGGATACGCAGTATTTT. Translated, it gives CASSPGGPRGDTQYF.

This clone was seen a handful of times. The chain employs TRBV20-1 and TRBJ2-5; 10 positions agree with TRBD2. This CDR3 spans 16 amino acids. CDR1 and CDR2 from the germline V gene are DFQATT and SNEGSKA (reference sequence). Trimming removed 3 bases from V and 5 bases from J; junction bases left unmatched: 12. The CDR3 reads CSASRLAGVPWETQYF. The DNA for the CDR3 is TGCAGTGCTAGTCGTCTAGCGGGAGTTCCGTGGGAGACCCAGTACTTC.

This clone was seen more than once but under ten times. The CDR3 DNA reads TGCGCCAGCAGCCCTACGACAGGGTTCGACGAGCAGTACTTC. Amino acid sequence: CASSPTTGFDEQYF. This rearrangement joins TRBV5-1 to TRBJ2-7, with TRBD1 matching 7 bases. The germline gives CDR1 SGHRS, CDR2 YFSETQ. There are 14 residues in the CDR3. Trimming removed 4 bases from V and 5 bases from J; junction bases left unmatched: 9.

The gene calls are TRBV19 and TRBJ2-1; a possible D gene is TRBD1 (6 bases). CDR1 LNHDA and CDR2 SQIVND come from the germline V gene (reference sequence). V was cut by 8 bases and J by 12 bases, with 11 bases left in between. The CDR3 extends over 10 amino acids. CDR3 nucleotides: TGTGCCAGTGGCTTAGGGGGGCAGTTCTTC. It translates to CASGLGGQFF. Full variable domain (outside the CDR3, taken from reference TRBV19 and TRBJ2-1): DGGITQSPKYLFRKEGQNVTLSCEQNLNHDAMYWYRQDPGQGLRLIYYSQIVNDFQKGDIAEGYSVSREKKESFPLTVTSAQKNPTAFYLCASGLGGQFFGPGTRLTVL.

This clone was seen more than once but under ten times. The chain recombines TRBV4-3 with TRBJ1-1; D perhaps matches TRBD1 (5 bases). The V gene's germline CDR1 is LGHNA and CDR2 YSLEER. V lost 0 bases and J 4 bases, leaving 15 bases between the germline ends. This CDR3 has 16 amino acids. The CDR3 nucleotides are TGCGCCAGCAGCCAAGATGGGCAGCCAAGGGGCACTGAAGCTTTCTTT. It encodes CASSQDGQPRGTEAFF.

The chain employs TRBV7-6 and TRBJ2-5, with D possibly matching TRBD2 (6 bases). V dropped 5 bases and J dropped 2 bases, with 12 bases sitting between them. Germline V gene lookup returns CDR1 SGHVS and CDR2 FNYEAQ. CDR3 length equals 14 residues. The CDR3 spells CASSRGTFQETQYF. Written as DNA, the CDR3 is TGTGCCAGCAGCCGCGGGACGTTTCAAGAGACCCAGTACTTC.

The chain employs TRBV10-2 and TRBJ2-2; 13 bases map to TRBD2. CDR1 is WSHSY, CDR2 SAAADI, per germline. The CDR3 sequence is 16 residues long. V lost 6 bases, J lost 6 bases, and 7 bases stayed unmatched. Here the CDR3 DNA reads TGCGCCAGCAGCGGGACTAGCGGGACTAAGGCCGGGGAGCTGTTTTTT. Its protein product is CASSGTSGTKAGELFF.

The chain recombines TRBV28 with TRBJ2-6; 7 bases are shared with TRBD2. This CDR3 contains 15 residues. The germline V gene encodes CDR1 MDHEN and CDR2 SYDVKM. With 6 bases clipped from V and 4 bases from J, the junction kept 6 bases outside the gene matches. The DNA for the CDR3 is TGTGCCAGCAGGGAGGCCGGGAGGGGGGCCAACGTCCTGACTTTC. As protein: CASREAGRGANVLTF. Together with reference TRBV28 and TRBJ2-6, the CDR3 gives the full variable domain: DVKVTQSSRYLVKRTGEKVFLECVQDMDHENMFWYRQDPGLGLRLIYFSYDVKMKEKGDIPEGYSVSREKKERFSLILESASTNQTSMYLCASREAGRGANVLTFGAGSRLTVL.

The CDR3 is CASSMGGVIRPGVSTDTQYF. The CDR3 region has the DNA TGTGCCAGTAGTATGGGGGGAGTTATACGCCCCGGAGTCAGCACAGATACGCAGTATTTT. J is TRBJ2-3 and V is TRBV19, with D perhaps TRBD2 (6 bases). Germline V gene data show CDR1 as LNHDA and CDR2 as SQIVND (reference sequence). Trimming removed 3 bases at V and 0 bases at J, with 25 bases between. This CDR3 region has 20 residues.

This chain uses TRBV2 with TRBJ2-4; D may be TRBD2 (6 bases). The germline CDR1 and CDR2 sequences are SNHLY and FYNNEI. Trimming pared 4 bases from V and 0 bases from J, leaving 19 bases between. This CDR3 contains 18 residues. In DNA, the CDR3 is TGTGCCAGCAGTGGACCAGCGGGCCTAGGAGTAGCCAAAAACATTCAGTACTTC. The encoded protein is CASSGPAGLGVAKNIQYF.

This chain uses TRBV2 with TRBJ2-7; 9 bases match TRBD1. Germline V CDR1 and CDR2: SNHLY, FYNNEI. V shed 4 bases, J shed 6 bases, and the junction held 7 bases outside the gene matches. CDR3 length equals 14 residues. CDR3 protein: CASSAGTGFVEQYF. CDR3 coding DNA: TGTGCCAGCAGTGCCGGGACAGGGTTTGTCGAGCAGTACTTC.

The rearrangement joins TRBV21-1 to TRBJ1-5; the D call in the table, TRBD1, was not verified against the DNA. TRBV21-1 is deemed a pseudogene. The CDR3 spans 20 residues. CDR3 in amino acids: CASSKKSRDNRYYSNQPQHF. In DNA, the CDR3 is TGTGCCAGCAGCAAAAAGAGCCGGGACAACCGATATTATAGCAATCAGCCCCAGCATTTT.

This clone has a single count. The chain has TRBV7-8 and TRBJ1-4, with 7 bases fitting TRBD1. The germline gives CDR1 SGHVS, CDR2 FQNEAQ. This CDR3 region has 14 residues. J lost 8 bases, V lost 5 bases, and 8 bases had no gene match. For the CDR3, the DNA is TGTGCCAGCAGCCGAAGACAGGGTGGCGAAAAACTGTTTTTT. Protein sequence: CASSRRQGGEKLFF.

This clone has a handful of counts. The rearrangement joins TRBV4-1 to TRBJ2-1; perhaps TRBD2 as D (5 bases). V gave up 1 base and J gave up 9 bases, with 13 bases separating them. There are 14 residues in the CDR3. CDR1 and CDR2 (germline): MGHRA, YSYEKL. In DNA form, the CDR3 reads TGCGCCAGCAGCCAAGGAACTAGATGGGGTGAGCAGTTCTTC. This gives the protein CASSQGTRWGEQFF.